The present entry profiles one T cell receptor (beta chain) with its context. Its antigen is unidentified. These data belong to a study of shared clonotypes between healthy human individuals. Whole-study findings and limits: Donor scarcity curtailed the genetic and exposure-history diversity represented herein.

Here immunoSEQ multiplex PCR was the method, and the copy in TCRdb shows in-frame clones only, minus some. The data contain roughly 2.6 million clones, approximately 92% of them singletons. The CDR3 loop spans 16 amino acids. Looked up from germline, CDR1 is SGHTA and CDR2 is FQGNSA. The V segment lost 8 bases and the J segment 5 bases; nucleotides outside the gene matches: 15. This sequence was found in a man in his late teens or twenties in good health. The chain is built from TRBV7-2 and TRBJ2-5; 9 nucleotides agree with TRBD2. The sequenced sample consisted of naive CD4+ T cells sorted from blood. The sample's subset: CD45RA+ positively selected. The CDR3 region has the DNA TGTGCCAGCGGGCCCTGGGGGACTAGCATAACGGAGACCCAGTACTTC. It encodes CASGPWGTSITETQYF.